A single sample is the source of the 14 T cell receptor beta chains below, sequenced in a study of shared clonotypes between healthy human individuals. The protocol was immunoSEQ multiplex PCR, while the TCRdb copy is restricted to in-frame clones and leaves out a portion. The data show about a million clones, more than 60% seen once. The sequenced material came from memory CD4+ T cells sorted from blood. Subset described: CD45RA-negative fraction. The source of these receptors is a man aged 18 to 29 in good health.

This chain joins TRBV4-1 and TRBJ1-5; D unclear. The V gene's germline CDR1 is MGHRA and CDR2 YSYEKL. Trimming pared 0 bases from V and 0 bases from J, leaving 6 bases between. This CDR3 region has 15 residues. CDR3 nucleotide sequence: TGCGCCAGCAGCCAAGATGGCGGTAGCAATCAGCCCCAGCATTTT. Protein sequence: CASSQDGGSNQPQHF.

The rearrangement uses TRBV6-5 and TRBJ1-1; 8 nucleotides line up with TRBD1. V gave up 4 bases and J gave up 0 bases; unmatched junction bases: 1. Germline-derived CDR1 and CDR2 are MNHEY and SVGAGI. The CDR3 sequence is 14 residues long. This chain's CDR3 is CASSSTGVNTEAFF. The CDR3, as DNA: TGTGCCAGCAGTTCGACAGGGGTGAACACTGAAGCTTTCTTT.

Turning to this clone: This sample also contains other DNA sequences that code for the same CDR3. The rearrangement uses TRBV11-3 and TRBJ2-3, with TRBD1 as a possible D gene (5 bases). This CDR3 contains 13 residues. V was shortened by 1 base and J by 4 bases, with 6 bases between the two germline ends. CDR1 and CDR2 from the germline V gene are SGHNT and YENEEA. CDR3 sequence: CASSLGGADTQYF. CDR3 coding DNA: TGTGCCAGCAGCTTAGGGGGCGCAGATACGCAGTATTTT.

In this sample, this clone turned up once. This chain uses TRBV28 with TRBJ2-5; 10 bases agree with TRBD1. Per the germline V gene, CDR1 is MDHEN and CDR2 is SYDVKM. This CDR3 comprises 15 residues. Trimming cost V 5 bases and J 6 bases; bases outside gene matches: 9. The CDR3 loop is CASSARGDRGKTQYF. In DNA, the CDR3 is TGTGCCAGCAGTGCACGAGGGGACAGGGGAAAGACCCAGTACTTC.

In this sample, this clone turned up a few times. The rearrangement uses TRBV5-1 and TRBJ1-1; D uncertain. The CDR3 runs to 17 residues. V lost 5 bases, J lost 2 bases, and 22 bases lay in between. In germline, CDR1 is SGHRS, CDR2 YFSETQ. CDR3 protein: CASREVLGVRVNTEAFF. The CDR3 nucleotides read TGCGCCAGCAGGGAGGTTCTTGGGGTTCGGGTAAACACTGAAGCTTTCTTT.

This clone occurred a few times. The chain uses TRBV11-2 and TRBJ1-6; D perhaps matches TRBD1 (6 bases). The CDR3 length is 16 residues. Trimming stripped 4 bases from V and 7 bases from J, with 17 bases between. In germline, CDR1 is SGHAT, CDR2 FQNNGV. The CDR3 bases are TGTGCCAGCAGCTCTACACTGGGGACACTGAATTCACCCCTCCACTTT. Protein product: CASSSTLGTLNSPLHF.

The rearrangement uses TRBV28 and TRBJ1-5; D gene unclear. This CDR3 spans 14 amino acids. Germline CDR1 and CDR2: MDHEN and SYDVKM. V dropped 2 bases and J dropped 10 bases, with 15 bases sitting between them. The CDR3 nucleotides read TGTGCCAGCAGTTTAAATGTGCAGGCATCCCCCCAGCATTTT. Encoded protein: CASSLNVQASPQHF.

As regards this clone: This sample includes further DNA sequences coding for the same CDR3. The chain carries TRBV6-5 and TRBJ1-1, with a tentative D call TRBD1 (5 bases). The V gene's germline CDR1 is MNHEY and CDR2 SVGAGI. Trimming pared 2 bases from V and 0 bases from J, leaving 7 bases between. CDR3 length: 14 amino acids. CDR3 bases: TGTGCCAGCAGTTACAGGGGATTGAACACTGAAGCTTTCTTT. This encodes CASSYRGLNTEAFF.

The chain combines TRBV9 with TRBJ1-4; D is undetermined. CDR3 size: 16 residues. V lost 0 bases to trimming and J lost 4 bases, with 13 bases between them. Germline values: CDR1 SGDLS, CDR2 YYNGEE. The CDR3 sequence: CASSVGSPALNEKLFF. CDR3 nucleotide sequence: TGTGCCAGCAGCGTAGGAAGTCCAGCCCTTAATGAAAAACTGTTTTTT.

In its sample, this clone was seen a few times. The chain has TRBV10-1 and TRBJ2-3; 7 nucleotides match TRBD1. CDR1 and CDR2 (germline): WNHNN, SYGVQD (reference sequence). The CDR3 covers 14 residues. V gave up 8 bases and J gave up 7 bases; unmatched junction bases: 12. In nucleotides, the CDR3 is TGCGCCAGCTCTACGGGACAGTCCTTGAATACGCAGTATTTT. Amino acids: CASSTGQSLNTQYF.

The chain combines TRBV19 with TRBJ1-5; 9 positions agree with TRBD1. V trimming: 7 bases; J trimming: 7 bases; junction bases outside the gene matches: 8. This CDR3 spans 14 amino acids. From germline, CDR1 is LNHDA and CDR2 SQIVND (reference sequence). CDR3: CASTDGTGPQPQHF. CDR3 DNA: TGTGCCAGTACCGACGGGACAGGGCCCCAGCCCCAGCATTTT.

The chain has TRBV25-1 and TRBJ1-4; D gene unclear. This CDR3 is built from 12 residues. Germline V gives CDR1 MGHDK, CDR2 SYGVNS. Trimming shortened V by 2 bases and J by 4 bases, and 2 bases separated the two germline ends. This CDR3 is CASSEGNEKLFF. DNA for the CDR3: TGTGCCAGCAGTGAAGGTAATGAAAAACTGTTTTTT.

This chain joins TRBV11-3 and TRBJ2-1; D may be TRBD2 (6 bases). V was cut by 4 bases and J by 6 bases, with 22 bases left in between. The CDR3 is 17 amino acids. Germline V gene data show CDR1 as SGHNT and CDR2 as YENEEA. This chain's CDR3 is CASSWGSGGGLGNEQFF. The DNA of the CDR3 is TGTGCCAGCAGCTGGGGTAGCGGAGGTGGGCTGGGCAATGAGCAGTTCTTC.

This clone was observed a few times. The chain links TRBV6-6 to TRBJ1-2; no definite D call. Deletions cut 0 bases from V and 8 bases from J, with 7 bases between. Germline V gene data show CDR1 as MNHNY and CDR2 as SVGAGI (reference sequence). The CDR3 runs 12 residues. CDR3 protein: CASSYSNVGYTF. For the CDR3, the DNA is TGTGCCAGCAGTTACTCGAACGTCGGCTACACCTTC.